This record concerns one T cell receptor beta chain sequence. Sequencing was performed with immunoSEQ multiplex PCR; in TCRdb, only in-frame clones are kept and a portion is missing. The repertoire holds tens of thousands of clones, with around 88% as singletons. The record originates from a study of OX40 agonist ivuxolimab in advanced cancers. CDR1 and CDR2 from the germline V gene are SGHRS and YFSETQ. V gave up 0 bases and J gave up 5 bases; unmatched junction bases: 7. CDR3 size: 15 residues. This clonotype was obtained from an adult with an advanced solid tumor such as melanoma, head and neck, liver or kidney cancer. Here the sequenced sample was CD4+ or CD8+ T cells sorted from blood, taken in a trial of the OX40 agonist ivuxolimab. V usage is TRBV5-1 and J usage is TRBJ2-7; TRBD1 agrees at 8 bases. The CDR3 reads CASSLGQGTFDEQYF. The DNA for the CDR3 is TGCGCCAGCAGCTTGGGACAGGGGACCTTTGACGAGCAGTACTTC.